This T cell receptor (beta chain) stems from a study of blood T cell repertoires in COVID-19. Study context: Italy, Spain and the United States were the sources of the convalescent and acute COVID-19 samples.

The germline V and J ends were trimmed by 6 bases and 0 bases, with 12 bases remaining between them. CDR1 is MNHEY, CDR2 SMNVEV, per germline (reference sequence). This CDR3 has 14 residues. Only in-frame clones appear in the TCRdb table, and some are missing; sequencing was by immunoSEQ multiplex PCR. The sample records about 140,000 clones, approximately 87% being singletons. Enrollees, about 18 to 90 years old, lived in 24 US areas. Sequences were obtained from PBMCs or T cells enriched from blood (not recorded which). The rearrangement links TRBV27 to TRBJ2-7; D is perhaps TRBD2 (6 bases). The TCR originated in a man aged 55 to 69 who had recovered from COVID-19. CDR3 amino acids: CASRYSGSSYEQYF. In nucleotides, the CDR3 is TGTGCCAGCAGATATAGCGGCAGCTCCTACGAGCAGTACTTC.